Sequencing of this T cell receptor beta chain was carried out in a study of T-cell reconstitution after alpha-beta-depleted transplantation in children. Points from the study as a whole: Reports say that about two months after transplant, the alpha-beta T cells came out of several hundred graft clones that had expanded. The study traced high day-60 TCRbeta diversity in some patients to surviving recipient T cells and thymic progenitors. At one year after transplant, newly produced T cells mostly accounted for T-cell counts and diversity.

Unique molecular identifiers were used in preparing the TCRbeta library. MiXCR, applied by TCRdb to the PCR reads, yields one record per CDR3 protein. In the table there are a few hundred thousand distinct CDR3 sequences, roughly 30% of which are singletons. About this clonotype: Its antigen is as yet unknown.

The CDR3 is made up of 13 amino acids. Germline assignment: CDR1 SGHRS and CDR2 YFSETQ. V shed 4 bases and J 5 bases; nucleotides not matched to a gene: 5. Sample: PBMCs, taken before TCRalphabeta/CD19-depleted stem cell transplant. V and J are TRBV5-1 and TRBJ2-7; 8 bases line up with TRBD2. The TCR originated in a boy in the first two years of life with Wiskott-Aldrich syndrome, due to receive a stem cell transplant. DNA of the CDR3: TGCGCCAGCAGCCCCGAACTAGCGGACGAGCAGTACTTC. This translates into CASSPELADEQYF. Combining the CDR3 with reference TRBV5-1 and TRBJ2-7 gives the whole variable domain KAGVTQTPRYLIKTRGQQVTLSCSPISGHRSVSWYQQTPGQGLQFLFEYFSETQRNKGNFPGRFSGRQFSNSRSEMNVSTLELGDSALYLCASSPELADEQYFGPGTRLTVT.